These 26 T cell receptor beta chains were sequenced from one sample in a study of T cell responses to AZD1222 COVID-19 vaccine. Using immunoSEQ multiplex PCR, the repertoire was profiled, and TCRdb retains in-frame clones only, with some absent. The table lists some 150,000 clones, roughly 90% of them singletons. Material: peripheral blood, obtained on day 0 of AZD1222 vaccination. These receptors were taken from an adult in good health.

The J gene is TRBJ2-6, the V gene TRBV24-1, with unresolved D. The CDR3 loop spans 15 amino acids. Germline loops: CDR1 KGHDR, CDR2 SFDVKD. Between the trimmed V and J ends, which lost 0 bases and 4 bases, there was a span of 6 bases. The CDR3 bases are TGTGCCACCAGTGATTTGCATAGGGGGGCCAACGTCCTGACTTTC. Residues: CATSDLHRGANVLTF.

The chain links TRBV7-2 to TRBJ2-3; D gene uncertain. This CDR3 contains 12 residues. Trimming stripped 5 bases from V and 0 bases from J, with 3 bases between. Germline CDR1 reads SGHTA; CDR2 reads FQGNSA. CDR3 sequence (DNA): TGTGCCAGCAGCCCTAGCACAGATACGCAGTATTTT. This gives the protein CASSPSTDTQYF.

This chain joins TRBV5-5 and TRBJ1-1, with TRBD1 matching over 10 bases. Germline CDR1 and CDR2: SGHKS and YYEKEE (reference sequence). The length of the CDR3 is 15 residues. Losses at the gene ends were 3 bases for V and 3 bases for J; bases not matched to a gene: 5. CDR3 DNA sequence: TGTGCCAGCAGCTACCCGGACAGGGGGGACACTGAAGCTTTCTTT. Protein product: CASSYPDRGDTEAFF.

The V call is TRBV28, the J call TRBJ1-3; weak D call: TRBD1 (5 bases). Germline V gene sequence: CDR1 MDHEN, CDR2 SYDVKM. The ends were cut back, 7 bases at V and 2 bases at J, with 9 bases in the middle. CDR3 size: 13 residues. In DNA form, the CDR3 reads TGTGCCAGCATCCAGGGACCTGGAAACACCATATATTTT. Translating gives CASIQGPGNTIYF. The entire variable domain, with the rest obtained from reference TRBV28 and TRBJ1-3, is as follows: DVKVTQSSRYLVKRTGEKVFLECVQDMDHENMFWYRQDPGLGLRLIYFSYDVKMKEKGDIPEGYSVSREKKERFSLILESASTNQTSMYLCASIQGPGNTIYFGEGSWLTVV.

For the CDR3, the DNA is TGCGCCAGCAGCCGCGGTGATACGGGTCTTGCTTTCTTT. It specifies CASSRGDTGLAFF. This chain connects TRBV5-1 to TRBJ1-1; D remains unclear. Per germline, CDR1 SGHRS and CDR2 YFSETQ. This CDR3 spans 13 amino acids. With 4 bases removed from V and 11 bases from J, the gap between germline ends came to 18 bases.

The chain employs TRBV11-2 and TRBJ1-1; D possibly corresponds to TRBD1 (6 bases). CDR3 size: 14 residues. The V gene lost 4 bases and the J gene lost 1 base, with 10 bases spanning the gap. Germline CDR1 and CDR2: SGHAT and FQNNGV. CDR3: CASSSRTANTEAFF. CDR3 nucleotides: TGTGCCAGCAGCTCCCGGACAGCGAACACTGAAGCTTTCTTT.

The V call is TRBV28, the J call TRBJ1-4, with 8 bases aligning to TRBD1. The CDR3 runs 14 residues. V shed 3 bases and J 8 bases; nucleotides not matched to a gene: 5. The germline V gene has CDR1 MDHEN and CDR2 SYDVKM. In DNA form, the CDR3 reads TGTGCCAGCAGTTTGTCAGGGGGCAGGGAAAAACTGTTTTTT. It translates to CASSLSGGREKLFF. Looking up the rest from reference TRBV28 and TRBJ1-4 gives the full variable domain: DVKVTQSSRYLVKRTGEKVFLECVQDMDHENMFWYRQDPGLGLRLIYFSYDVKMKEKGDIPEGYSVSREKKERFSLILESASTNQTSMYLCASSLSGGREKLFFGSGTQLSVL.

The V and J genes are TRBV29-1 and TRBJ1-2; D is undetermined. Per germline, CDR1 SQVTM and CDR2 ANQGSEA. V dropped 6 bases and J dropped 2 bases, with 19 bases sitting between them. CDR3 size: 15 residues. In nucleotides, the CDR3 is TGCAGCGTCGCCCGTGGTGGCGACTACAACTATGGCTACACCTTC. Translation: CSVARGGDYNYGYTF.

The CDR3 protein is CASSQAGLYNEQFF. DNA for the CDR3: TGTGCCAGCAGCCAAGCGGGCTTATACAATGAGCAGTTCTTC. The chain links TRBV5-4 to TRBJ2-1; D might be TRBD2 (6 bases). V lost 4 bases to trimming and J lost 4 bases, with 12 bases between them. The CDR3 is made up of 14 amino acids. Germline V gives CDR1 SGHNT, CDR2 YYREEE (reference sequence).

The chain links TRBV5-1 to TRBJ1-1; TRBD1 agrees at 8 bases. From germline, CDR1 is SGHRS and CDR2 YFSETQ. V was clipped by 5 bases and J by 4 bases; unmatched bases: 7. The CDR3 runs to 14 residues. The CDR3 region has the DNA TGCGCCAGCAGAACACGTGGACAGGGCACTGAAGCTTTCTTT. It encodes CASRTRGQGTEAFF.

The rearrangement uses TRBV24-1 and TRBJ1-5; no clear D. CDR3 length: 14 amino acids. Germline CDR1 KGHDR, CDR2 SFDVKD. The V end was cut by 3 bases, the J end by 5 bases, with 10 bases between. The CDR3 nucleotides are TGTGCCACCAGTGATAGAGGACGGGATCAGCCCCAGCATTTT. Translation gives CATSDRGRDQPQHF.

The rearrangement uses TRBV24-1 and TRBJ2-3; 7 nucleotides match TRBD1. Germline V lookup: CDR1 KGHDR, CDR2 SFDVKD. With V trimmed by 1 base and J by 2 bases, 8 bases remained unmatched. CDR3 length: 17 amino acids. CDR3: CATSDFPGGRFTDTQYF. DNA of the CDR3: TGTGCCACCAGTGATTTTCCAGGGGGACGTTTCACAGATACGCAGTATTTT.

The CDR3 is CASSLRDTGSYEQYF. DNA of the CDR3: TGTGCCAGCAGCTTAAGGGACACAGGCTCCTACGAGCAGTACTTC. The chain uses TRBV5-4 and TRBJ2-7; tentatively, D is TRBD1 (6 bases). Per the germline V gene, CDR1 is SGHNT and CDR2 is YYREEE (reference sequence). Trimming pared 2 bases from V and 0 bases from J, leaving 12 bases between. The length of the CDR3 is 15 residues.

The genes are TRBV7-9 and TRBJ1-2, with 11 positions matching TRBD1. CDR1 is SEHNR, CDR2 FQNEAQ, per germline (reference sequence). With 6 bases clipped from V and 1 base from J, the junction kept 10 bases outside the gene matches. CDR3 length: 17 amino acids. The CDR3 DNA reads TGTGCCAGCAGTCGCCGACCGGGACAGGGGGTTAACTATGGCTACACCTTC. It encodes CASSRRPGQGVNYGYTF.

The gene calls are TRBV18 and TRBJ1-2; unclear D gene. Per the germline V gene, CDR1 is KGHSH and CDR2 is LQKENI. Trimming cost V 3 bases and J 8 bases, with 13 bases left between them. The CDR3 has 13 residues. In DNA form, the CDR3 reads TGTGCCAGCTCACCCCCTTATCGGGAAGGCTACACCTTC. Its protein is CASSPPYREGYTF.

The V gene is TRBV15, the J gene TRBJ2-5; D perhaps matches TRBD2 (6 bases). CDR3 size: 14 residues. Germline V lookup: CDR1 LNHNV, CDR2 YYDKDF (reference sequence). Trimming shortened V by 5 bases and J by 7 bases, and 17 bases separated the two germline ends. In nucleotides, the CDR3 is TGTGCCACCAGCCTTGTGGGAGGCAGTCGGACCCAGTACTTC. Protein product: CATSLVGGSRTQYF.

This chain joins TRBV4-1 and TRBJ1-1, with D possibly TRBD1 on 5 matching bases. CDR1 and CDR2 (germline): MGHRA, YSYEKL. The CDR3 has 15 amino acids. Trimming left V 2 bases short and J 3 bases short, with 13 bases between. The CDR3 DNA reads TGCGCCAGCAGCCAAAATCCCGGGGGTGACACTGAAGCTTTCTTT. Amino acids: CASSQNPGGDTEAFF.

This clone was picked up one time. V is TRBV5-1 and J is TRBJ2-7; 8 bases match TRBD1. Per the germline V gene, CDR1 is SGHRS and CDR2 is YFSETQ. Germline trimming cut 4 bases from V and 2 bases from J; bases unmatched to any gene: 8. The CDR3 has 15 amino acids. The CDR3 DNA sequence: TGCGCCAGCAGCGCGTACGGGACAGGTACCTACGAGCAGTACTTC. Its protein is CASSAYGTGTYEQYF.

The chain links TRBV29-1 to TRBJ2-2, with 10 bases aligning to TRBD1. Germline V gives CDR1 SQVTM, CDR2 ANQGSEA. The CDR3 has 15 amino acids. V shed 6 bases and J 8 bases; nucleotides not matched to a gene: 12. The CDR3 DNA sequence: TGCAGCGTCTATGGGACAGGGGTTATGTGGGGGGAGCTGTTTTTT. It yields the protein CSVYGTGVMWGELFF.

The CDR3 DNA sequence: TGTGCCAGCAGTTTAATAGGACCGGGGTATGGCTACACCTTC. Translated, it gives CASSLIGPGYGYTF. The chain carries TRBV27 and TRBJ1-2; no firm D call. The V gene lost 2 bases and the J gene lost 5 bases, with 12 bases spanning the gap. The length of the CDR3 is 14 residues. Per germline, CDR1 MNHEY and CDR2 SMNVEV (reference sequence).

The V and J genes are TRBV4-3 and TRBJ1-2, with TRBD1 as a possible D gene (5 bases). Germline lookup yields CDR1 LGHNA and CDR2 YSLEER. This CDR3 is built from 14 residues. Trimming shortened V by 0 bases and J by 4 bases, and 9 bases separated the two germline ends. The CDR3 sequence: CASSQDGQGYGYTF. The CDR3 nucleotides read TGCGCCAGCAGCCAAGACGGCCAGGGCTATGGCTACACCTTC.

The chain is built from TRBV7-6 and TRBJ1-6, with D hard to call. V was shortened by 5 bases and J by 5 bases, with 13 bases between the two germline ends. Looked up from germline, CDR1 is SGHVS and CDR2 is FNYEAQ. The length of the CDR3 is 15 residues. In nucleotides, the CDR3 is TGTGCCAGCAGCCCCGGGCAGGTCCATAATTCACCCCTCCACTTT. Translated, it gives CASSPGQVHNSPLHF.

This chain joins TRBV5-1 and TRBJ1-1, with 12 nucleotides matching TRBD1. V was clipped by 3 bases and J by 5 bases; unmatched bases: 5. This CDR3 contains 15 residues. The germline V gene encodes CDR1 SGHRS and CDR2 YFSETQ. DNA of the CDR3: TGCGCCAGCAGCTCGCCGGGACAGGGGGCAACTGAAGCTTTCTTT. Encoded protein: CASSSPGQGATEAFF.

This clone was recorded once. The gene calls are TRBV6-5 and TRBJ1-3; D uncertain. The CDR3 has 15 amino acids. Germline-derived CDR1 and CDR2 are MNHEY and SVGAGI. V lost 5 bases and J 0 bases, leaving 11 bases between the germline ends. CDR3 bases: TGTGCCAGCAGTCTCTATGCGCTCTCTGGAAACACCATATATTTT. Translation gives CASSLYALSGNTIYF.

The J gene is TRBJ1-6, the V gene TRBV5-1; 9 bases are shared with TRBD1. V shed 2 bases and J 8 bases; nucleotides not matched to a gene: 8. CDR3 length: 16 residues. CDR1 SGHRS and CDR2 YFSETQ come from the germline V gene. The chain's CDR3 is CASSLSPTGGDSPLHF. CDR3 coding DNA: TGCGCCAGCAGCTTAAGCCCGACAGGGGGTGATTCACCCCTCCACTTT.

This chain uses TRBV7-9 with TRBJ2-2; D not certain. The CDR3 has 14 amino acids. Germline CDR1 is SEHNR and CDR2 is FQNEAQ (reference sequence). Trimming shortened V by 4 bases and J by 4 bases, and 10 bases separated the two germline ends. CDR3 bases: TGTGCCAGCAGCTCCCGAATGGGCACCGGGGAGCTGTTTTTT. Encoded protein: CASSSRMGTGELFF.